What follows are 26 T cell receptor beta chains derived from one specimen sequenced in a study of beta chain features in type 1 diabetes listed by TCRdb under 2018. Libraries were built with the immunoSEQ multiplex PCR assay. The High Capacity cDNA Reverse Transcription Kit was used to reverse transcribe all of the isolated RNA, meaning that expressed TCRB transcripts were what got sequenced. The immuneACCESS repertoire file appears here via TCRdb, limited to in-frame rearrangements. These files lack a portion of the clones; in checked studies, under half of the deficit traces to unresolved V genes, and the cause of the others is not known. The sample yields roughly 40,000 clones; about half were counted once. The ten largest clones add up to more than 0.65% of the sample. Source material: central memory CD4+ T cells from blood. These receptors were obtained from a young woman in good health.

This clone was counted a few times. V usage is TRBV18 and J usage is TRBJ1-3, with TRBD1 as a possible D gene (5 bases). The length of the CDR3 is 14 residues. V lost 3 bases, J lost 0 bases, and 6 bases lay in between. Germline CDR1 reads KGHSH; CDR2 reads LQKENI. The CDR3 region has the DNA TGTGCCAGCTCACCGGACAACTCTGGAAACACCATATATTTT. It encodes CASSPDNSGNTIYF.

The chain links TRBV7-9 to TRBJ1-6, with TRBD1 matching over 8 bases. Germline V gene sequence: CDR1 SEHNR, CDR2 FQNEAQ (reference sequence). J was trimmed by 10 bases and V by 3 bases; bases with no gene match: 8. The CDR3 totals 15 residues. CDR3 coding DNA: TGTGCCAGCAGCTTGAGGCAGGGGGCTATGTCACCCCTCCACTTT. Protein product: CASSLRQGAMSPLHF.

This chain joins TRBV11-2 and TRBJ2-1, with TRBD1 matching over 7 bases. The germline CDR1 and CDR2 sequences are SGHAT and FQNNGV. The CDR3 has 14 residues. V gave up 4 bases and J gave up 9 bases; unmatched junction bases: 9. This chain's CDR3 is CASSSPGQRTEQFF. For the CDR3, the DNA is TGTGCCAGCAGCTCGCCGGGACAGAGAACTGAGCAGTTCTTC.

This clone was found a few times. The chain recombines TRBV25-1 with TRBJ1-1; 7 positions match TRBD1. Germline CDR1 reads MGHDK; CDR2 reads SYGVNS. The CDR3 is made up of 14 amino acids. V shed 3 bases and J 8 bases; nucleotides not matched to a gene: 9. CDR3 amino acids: CASSDHTGALEAFF. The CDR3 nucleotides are TGTGCCAGCAGTGATCATACAGGGGCGCTGGAAGCTTTCTTT.

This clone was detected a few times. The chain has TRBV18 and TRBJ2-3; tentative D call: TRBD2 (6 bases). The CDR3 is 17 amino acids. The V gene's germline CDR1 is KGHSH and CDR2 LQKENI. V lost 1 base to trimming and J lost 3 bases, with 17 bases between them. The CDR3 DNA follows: TGTGCCAGCTCACCACGTCTTCGCAGGGAGGTTACAGATACGCAGTATTTT. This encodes CASSPRLRREVTDTQYF.

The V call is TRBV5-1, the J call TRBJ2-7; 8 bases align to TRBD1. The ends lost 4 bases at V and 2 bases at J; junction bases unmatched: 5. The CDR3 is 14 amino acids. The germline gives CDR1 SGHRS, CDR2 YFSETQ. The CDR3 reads CASSIGQGTYEQYF. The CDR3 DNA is TGCGCCAGCAGCATAGGACAGGGAACCTACGAGCAGTACTTC.

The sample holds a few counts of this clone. The DNA of the CDR3 is TGTGCCAGCAGCGTAAACACCGGGACAGGGGGATACAATGAGCAGTTCTTC. The encoded protein is CASSVNTGTGGYNEQFF. The chain is built from TRBV7-2 and TRBJ2-1; 11 nucleotides match TRBD1. The CDR3 runs 17 residues. With V trimmed by 5 bases and J by 4 bases, 10 bases remained unmatched. Germline CDR1 and CDR2: SGHTA and FQGNSA.

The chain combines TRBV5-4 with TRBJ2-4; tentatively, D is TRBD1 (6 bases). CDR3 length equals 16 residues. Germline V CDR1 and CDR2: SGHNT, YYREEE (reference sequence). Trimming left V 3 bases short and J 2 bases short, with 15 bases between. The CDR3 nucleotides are TGTGCCAGCAGCTCTTGGACAGCGGCATCCAAAAACATTCAGTACTTC. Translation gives CASSSWTAASKNIQYF.

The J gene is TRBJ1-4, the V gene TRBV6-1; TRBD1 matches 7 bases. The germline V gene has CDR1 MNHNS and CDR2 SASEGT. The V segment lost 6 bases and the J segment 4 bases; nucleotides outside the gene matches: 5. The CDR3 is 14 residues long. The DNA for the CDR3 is TGTGCCAGCAGCCGACAGGGTTTTAATGAAAAACTGTTTTTT. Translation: CASSRQGFNEKLFF.

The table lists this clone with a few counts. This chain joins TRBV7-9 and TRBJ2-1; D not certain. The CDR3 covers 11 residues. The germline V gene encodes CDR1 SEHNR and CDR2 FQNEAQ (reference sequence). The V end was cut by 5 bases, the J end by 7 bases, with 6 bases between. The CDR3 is CASSPQNEQFF. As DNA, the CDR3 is TGTGCCAGCAGCCCCCAAAATGAGCAGTTCTTC.

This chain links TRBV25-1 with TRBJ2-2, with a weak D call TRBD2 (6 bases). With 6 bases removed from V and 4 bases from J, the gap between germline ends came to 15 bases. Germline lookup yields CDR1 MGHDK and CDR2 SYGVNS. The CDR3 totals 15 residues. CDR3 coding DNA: TGTGCCAGCAGCTCCTCCTGGGGGGTCACCGGGGAGCTGTTTTTT. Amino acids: CASSSSWGVTGELFF.

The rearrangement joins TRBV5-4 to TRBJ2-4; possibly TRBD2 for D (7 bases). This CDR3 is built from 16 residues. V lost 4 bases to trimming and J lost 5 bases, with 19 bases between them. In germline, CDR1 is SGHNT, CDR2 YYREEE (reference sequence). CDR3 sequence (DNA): TGTGCCAGCAGCCCGGGGGGCGGGGCGCGGGAAAACATTCAGTACTTC. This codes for CASSPGGGARENIQYF.

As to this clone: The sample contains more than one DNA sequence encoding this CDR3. DNA of the CDR3: TGTGCCAGCAGGGAACAGGGGTCCTCCTACGAGCAGTACTTC. It is translated as CASREQGSSYEQYF. The V gene is TRBV6-1, the J gene TRBJ2-7; TRBD1 aligns across 7 bases. The CDR3 sequence is 14 residues long. V gave up 6 bases and J gave up 0 bases; unmatched junction bases: 5. The germline V gene encodes CDR1 MNHNS and CDR2 SASEGT.

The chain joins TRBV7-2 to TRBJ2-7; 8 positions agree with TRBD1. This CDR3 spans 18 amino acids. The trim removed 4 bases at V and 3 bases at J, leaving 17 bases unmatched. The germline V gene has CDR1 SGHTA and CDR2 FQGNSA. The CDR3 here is CASSSQKSGGPVFYEQYF. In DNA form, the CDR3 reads TGTGCCAGCAGCTCCCAAAAATCAGGGGGCCCAGTCTTCTACGAGCAGTACTTC.

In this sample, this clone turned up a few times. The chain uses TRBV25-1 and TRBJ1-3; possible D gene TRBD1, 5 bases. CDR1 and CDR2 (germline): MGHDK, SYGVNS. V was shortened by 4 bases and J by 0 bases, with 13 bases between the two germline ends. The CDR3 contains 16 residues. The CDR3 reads CASSGGEGHSGNTIYF. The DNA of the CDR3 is TGTGCCAGCAGTGGGGGGGAGGGTCACTCTGGAAACACCATATATTTT.

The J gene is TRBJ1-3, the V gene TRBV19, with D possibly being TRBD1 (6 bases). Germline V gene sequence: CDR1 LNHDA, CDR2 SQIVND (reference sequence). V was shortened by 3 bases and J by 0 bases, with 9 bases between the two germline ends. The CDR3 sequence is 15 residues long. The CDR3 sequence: CASSIGGYSGNTIYF. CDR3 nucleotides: TGTGCCAGTAGTATTGGGGGCTACTCTGGAAACACCATATATTTT.

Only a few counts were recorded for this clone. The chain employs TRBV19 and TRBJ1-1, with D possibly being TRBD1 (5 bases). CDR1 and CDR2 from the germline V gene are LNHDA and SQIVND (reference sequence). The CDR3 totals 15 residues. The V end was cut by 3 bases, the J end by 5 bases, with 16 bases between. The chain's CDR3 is CASSMGRGSRTEAFF. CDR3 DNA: TGTGCCAGTAGTATGGGTAGGGGAAGTCGAACTGAAGCTTTCTTT.

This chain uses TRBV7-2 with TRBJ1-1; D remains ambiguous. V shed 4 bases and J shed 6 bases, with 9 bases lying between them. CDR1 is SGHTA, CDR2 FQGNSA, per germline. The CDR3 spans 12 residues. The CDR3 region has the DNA TGTGCCAGCAGCTGGAGGGTCTCTGAAGCTTTCTTT. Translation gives CASSWRVSEAFF.

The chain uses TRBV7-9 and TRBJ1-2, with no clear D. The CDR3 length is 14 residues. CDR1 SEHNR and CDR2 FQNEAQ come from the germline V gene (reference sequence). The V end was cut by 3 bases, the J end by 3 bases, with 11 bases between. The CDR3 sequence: CASSLREEDYGYTF. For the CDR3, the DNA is TGTGCCAGCAGCTTGAGGGAGGAGGACTATGGCTACACCTTC. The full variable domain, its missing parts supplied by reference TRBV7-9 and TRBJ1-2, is DTGVSQNPRHKITKRGQNVTFRCDPISEHNRLYWYRQTLGQGPEFLTYFQNEAQLEKSRLLSDRFSAERPKGSFSTLEIQRTEQGDSAMYLCASSLREEDYGYTFGSGTRLTVV.

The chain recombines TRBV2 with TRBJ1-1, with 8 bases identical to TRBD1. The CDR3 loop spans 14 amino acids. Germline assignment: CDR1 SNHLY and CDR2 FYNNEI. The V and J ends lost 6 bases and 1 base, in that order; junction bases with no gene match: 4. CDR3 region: CASSQGQGNTEAFF. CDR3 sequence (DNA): TGTGCCAGCAGCCAAGGACAGGGGAACACTGAAGCTTTCTTT.

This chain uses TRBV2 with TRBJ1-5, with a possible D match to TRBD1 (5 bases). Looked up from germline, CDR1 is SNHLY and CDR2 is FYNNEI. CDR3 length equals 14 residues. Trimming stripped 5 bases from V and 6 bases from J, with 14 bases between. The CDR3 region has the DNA TGTGCCAGCAGTAACCAGGGCGGGGGTCAGCCCCAGCATTTT. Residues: CASSNQGGGQPQHF.

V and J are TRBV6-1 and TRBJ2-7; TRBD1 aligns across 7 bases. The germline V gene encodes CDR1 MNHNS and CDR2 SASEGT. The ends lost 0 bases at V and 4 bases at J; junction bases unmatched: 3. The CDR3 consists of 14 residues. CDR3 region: CASSEAQGDYEQYF. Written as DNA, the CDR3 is TGTGCCAGCAGTGAAGCGCAGGGGGATTACGAGCAGTACTTC.

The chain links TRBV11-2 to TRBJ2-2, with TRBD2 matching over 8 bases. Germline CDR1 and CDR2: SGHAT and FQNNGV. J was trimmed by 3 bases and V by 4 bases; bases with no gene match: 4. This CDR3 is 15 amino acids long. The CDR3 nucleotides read TGTGCCAGCAGCTCCCCAGCGGGAGACACCGGGGAGCTGTTTTTT. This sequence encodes CASSSPAGDTGELFF. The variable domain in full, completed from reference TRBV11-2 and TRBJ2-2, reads EAGVAQSPRYKIIEKRQSVAFWCNPISGHATLYWYQQILGQGPKLLIQFQNNGVVDDSQLPKDRFSAERLKGVDSTLKIQPAKLEDSAVYLCASSSPAGDTGELFFGEGSRLTVL.

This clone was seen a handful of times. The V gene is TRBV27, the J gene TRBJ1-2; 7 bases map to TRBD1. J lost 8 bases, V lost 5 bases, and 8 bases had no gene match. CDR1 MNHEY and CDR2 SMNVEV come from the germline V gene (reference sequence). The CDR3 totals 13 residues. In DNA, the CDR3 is TGTGCCAGCAGTCCACAGGGGCTGAGGGGCTACACCTTC. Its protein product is CASSPQGLRGYTF.

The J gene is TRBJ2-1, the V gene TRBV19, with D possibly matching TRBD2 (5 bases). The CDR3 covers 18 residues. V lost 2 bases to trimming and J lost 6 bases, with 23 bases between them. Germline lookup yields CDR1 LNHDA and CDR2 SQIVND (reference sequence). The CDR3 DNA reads TGTGCCAGTAGTATACGGGCGGCTCCTAGCTCCTTCTTCAATGAGCAGTTCTTC. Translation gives CASSIRAAPSSFFNEQFF.

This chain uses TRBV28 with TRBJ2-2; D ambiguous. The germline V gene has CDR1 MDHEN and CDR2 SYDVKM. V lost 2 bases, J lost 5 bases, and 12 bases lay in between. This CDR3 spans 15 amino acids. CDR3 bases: TGTGCCAGCAGTTTACTTGGTTTGCGGACCGGGGAGCTGTTTTTT. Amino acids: CASSLLGLRTGELFF.